A single sample gave rise to the 21 T cell receptor beta chains below, sequenced in a study of ipilimumab plus nivolumab after autologous stem cell transplantation. Clones were read by immunoSEQ multiplex PCR, and TCRdb kept only the in-frame ones, dropping some. The sample lists over 80,000 clones, 65% to 85% occurring once. The source material was PBMCs, sampled in a trial of ipilimumab plus nivolumab as post-transplant consolidation. The receptor set was obtained from a male donor with diffuse large B-cell lymphoma.

This chain links TRBV25-1 with TRBJ1-1; D gene uncertain. CDR1 and CDR2 (germline): MGHDK, SYGVNS. V was clipped by 6 bases and J by 10 bases, with 12 bases between them. This CDR3 region has 11 residues. CDR3 DNA: TGTGCCAGCAGGGAAGACGCAAGAGCTTTCTTT. Translating gives CASREDARAFF.

Comments on this clone: The junction departs from the called germline gene at one end, perhaps through a read error. This rearrangement joins TRBV5-1 to TRBJ2-5; TRBD2 might be the D (6 bases). The V gene's germline CDR1 is SGHRS and CDR2 YFSETQ. The CDR3 is 14 residues long. DNA for the CDR3: TGCGCCAGCAGCTCTACCGCGGGACCAACCCGGTGGGACTTC. Translating gives CASSSTAGPTRWDF.

The chain employs TRBV7-9 and TRBJ2-2; the match to TRBD2 covers 11 bases. The germline gives CDR1 SEHNR, CDR2 FQNEAQ (reference sequence). This CDR3 has 18 amino acids. V was pared by 4 bases and J by 6 bases, with 13 bases of the junction left unmatched. CDR3 residues: CASSSGFSGGVSSGELFF. The CDR3 DNA is TGTGCCAGCAGCTCCGGCTTTAGCGGGGGGGTGTCTTCCGGGGAGCTGTTTTTT. Looking up the rest from reference TRBV7-9 and TRBJ2-2 gives the full variable domain: DTGVSQNPRHKITKRGQNVTFRCDPISEHNRLYWYRQTLGQGPEFLTYFQNEAQLEKSRLLSDRFSAERPKGSFSTLEIQRTEQGDSAMYLCASSSGFSGGVSSGELFFGEGSRLTVL.

CDR3 coding DNA: TGTGCCAGTAGTTCCAGGGGGCTCGGGGAGACCCAGTACTTC. Translation gives CASSSRGLGETQYF. This chain joins TRBV19 and TRBJ2-5, with TRBD1 matching over 8 bases. CDR1 and CDR2 (germline): LNHDA, SQIVND (reference sequence). J gave up 5 bases and V 5 bases, and 7 bases lay outside the gene matches. The CDR3 sequence is 14 residues long. The variable domain in full, completed from reference TRBV19 and TRBJ2-5, reads DGGITQSPKYLFRKEGQNVTLSCEQNLNHDAMYWYRQDPGQGLRLIYYSQIVNDFQKGDIAEGYSVSREKKESFPLTVTSAQKNPTAFYLCASSSRGLGETQYFGPGTRLLVL.

The rearrangement links TRBV14 to TRBJ2-3; D unresolved. In germline, CDR1 is SGHDN, CDR2 FVKESK. This CDR3 spans 12 amino acids. Trimming cost V 5 bases and J 2 bases, with 5 bases left between them. CDR3 protein: CASSYYTDTQYF. In DNA form, the CDR3 reads TGTGCCAGCAGCTACTACACAGATACGCAGTATTTT. Filled out from reference TRBV14 and TRBJ2-3, the complete variable domain reads EAGVTQFPSHSVIEKGQTVTLRCDPISGHDNLYWYRRVMGKEIKFLLHFVKESKQDESGMPNNRFLAERTGGTYSTLKVQPAELEDSGVYFCASSYYTDTQYFGPGTRLTVL.

The chain is built from TRBV2 and TRBJ2-7; D may be TRBD1 (6 bases). The length of the CDR3 is 16 residues. Between the trimmed V and J ends, which lost 6 bases and 3 bases, there was a span of 21 bases. From germline, CDR1 is SNHLY and CDR2 FYNNEI. The CDR3 sequence is CASSQWIRTDSYEQYF. Here the CDR3 DNA reads TGTGCCAGCAGCCAGTGGATCAGGACGGACAGCTACGAGCAGTACTTC.

This rearrangement joins TRBV2 to TRBJ1-1, with 7 bases that match TRBD1. V gave up 6 bases and J gave up 0 bases; unmatched junction bases: 10. This CDR3 contains 16 residues. Germline V gene data show CDR1 as SNHLY and CDR2 as FYNNEI. The CDR3 sequence is CASRDRDYVLNTEAFF. CDR3 nucleotides: TGTGCCAGCAGAGACAGGGACTACGTACTGAACACTGAAGCTTTCTTT.

V gene TRBV11-2 combines with J gene TRBJ2-2, with TRBD1 matching 9 bases. CDR1 is SGHAT and CDR2 is FQNNGV in the germline V gene. This CDR3 comprises 16 residues. Losses at the gene ends were 1 base for V and 7 bases for J; bases not matched to a gene: 7. CDR3 in DNA: TGTGCCAGCAGCTTAGCGGGACAGGGCGCTGGCGGGGAGCTGTTTTTT. It translates to CASSLAGQGAGGELFF.

This clone showed up just once. The V gene is TRBV7-2, the J gene TRBJ1-1; no reliable D call. The CDR3 covers 15 residues. Germline loops: CDR1 SGHTA, CDR2 FQGNSA. Between the trimmed V and J ends, which lost 3 bases and 2 bases, there was a span of 13 bases. CDR3 nucleotide sequence: TGTGCCAGCAGCTTGTCGAACGGGCCTAACACTGAAGCTTTCTTT. This gives the protein CASSLSNGPNTEAFF.

This chain links TRBV4-1 with TRBJ1-2; D gene unclear. The CDR3 extends over 16 amino acids. CDR1 is MGHRA, CDR2 YSYEKL, per germline. V shed 4 bases and J shed 2 bases, with 17 bases lying between them. DNA for the CDR3: TGCGCCAGCAGCCCAAAGGGCCCAATCGGGAACTATGGCTACACCTTC. Its translation is CASSPKGPIGNYGYTF.

This rearrangement joins TRBV4-2 to TRBJ2-2; no firm D call. The germline gives CDR1 LGHNA, CDR2 YNFKEQ. CDR3 length: 14 amino acids. V lost 0 bases to trimming and J lost 4 bases, with 6 bases between them. CDR3 bases: TGTGCCAGCAGCCAAGAAGACGGCACCGGGGAGCTGTTTTTT. The encoded protein is CASSQEDGTGELFF.

This clone was seen only a few times. The chain carries TRBV4-1 and TRBJ1-2, with D possibly matching TRBD1 (6 bases). The ends were cut back, 3 bases at V and 6 bases at J, with 17 bases in the middle. CDR1 is MGHRA and CDR2 is YSYEKL in the germline V gene. The CDR3 is made up of 15 amino acids. The CDR3 reads CASSHPGGTPDGYTF. CDR3 sequence (DNA): TGCGCCAGCAGCCACCCTGGGGGGACACCGGATGGCTACACCTTC.

This chain connects TRBV6-6 to TRBJ1-2, with D maybe TRBD1 (6 bases). This CDR3 comprises 14 residues. Trimming pared 5 bases from V and 3 bases from J, leaving 13 bases between. CDR1 and CDR2 (germline): MNHNY, SVGAGI (reference sequence). CDR3 sequence: CASSLRTDDYGYTF. The CDR3 DNA reads as TGTGCCAGCAGTCTCCGGACAGACGACTATGGCTACACCTTC.

This chain's CDR3 is CASSLRRGATDTQYF. CDR3 in DNA: TGTGCCAGCAGCTTGAGAAGGGGGGCCACAGATACGCAGTATTTT. The chain employs TRBV7-2 and TRBJ2-3; D tentatively fits TRBD1 or TRBD2 (6 bases each). The V and J ends lost 3 bases and 2 bases respectively, with 12 bases between them. The CDR3 spans 15 residues. In germline, CDR1 is SGHTA, CDR2 FQGNSA.

The chain has TRBV27 and TRBJ2-3; D might be TRBD2 (6 bases). Trimming took 6 bases from V and 0 from J, leaving 19 bases between them. In germline, CDR1 is MNHEY, CDR2 SMNVEV (reference sequence). The CDR3 totals 17 residues. The CDR3, as DNA: TGTGCCAGCAGCTTAAAAATACTAGCAGCGAGCACAGATACGCAGTATTTT. Its protein product is CASSLKILAASTDTQYF.

V usage is TRBV7-9 and J usage is TRBJ1-2; 9 nucleotides line up with TRBD1. This CDR3 has 14 amino acids. With 5 bases clipped from V and 3 bases from J, the junction kept 4 bases outside the gene matches. Germline assignment: CDR1 SEHNR and CDR2 FQNEAQ (reference sequence). CDR3 nucleotide sequence: TGTGCCAGCAGCCACCGGGACAGGGACTATGGCTACACCTTC. This translates into CASSHRDRDYGYTF.

The genes are TRBV7-3 and TRBJ2-1; the match to TRBD1 covers 7 bases. V trimming: 0 bases; J trimming: 5 bases; junction bases outside the gene matches: 1. Germline V gene sequence: CDR1 SGHTA, CDR2 FQGTGA. This CDR3 has 14 amino acids. CDR3 nucleotides: TGTGCCAGCAGCTTAACCGGGACAGACAATGAGCAGTTCTTC. It encodes CASSLTGTDNEQFF.

This clone was recorded only once. The rearrangement uses TRBV6-1 and TRBJ1-2, with a possible D match to TRBD1 (5 bases). Per the germline V gene, CDR1 is MNHNS and CDR2 is SASEGT. The ends were cut back, 1 base at V and 5 bases at J, with 11 bases in the middle. The CDR3 loop spans 14 amino acids. CDR3 DNA: TGTGCCAGCAGTGAAGTTGGAGGGGCATATGGCTACACCTTC. Residues: CASSEVGGAYGYTF.

This chain joins TRBV6-1 and TRBJ2-7; D is ambiguous. The CDR3 loop spans 11 amino acids. Germline V gene data show CDR1 as MNHNS and CDR2 as SASEGT. Trimming removed 5 bases at V and 3 bases at J, with 5 bases between. The CDR3 spells CASSRFYEQYF. CDR3 DNA: TGTGCCAGCAGTCGTTTCTACGAGCAGTACTTC.

Sample share makes this clone medium-sized. The chain carries TRBV10-3 and TRBJ1-6; D might be TRBD1 (5 bases). This CDR3 spans 14 amino acids. With 0 bases removed from V and 9 bases from J, the gap between germline ends came to 9 bases. The germline V gene encodes CDR1 ENHRY and CDR2 SYGVKD. Here the CDR3 reads CAISESQGTSPLHF. Written as DNA, the CDR3 is TGTGCCATCAGTGAGTCTCAGGGTACTTCACCCCTCCACTTT.

The V call is TRBV4-1, the J call TRBJ2-3; no definite D call. The CDR3 length is 13 residues. V was pared by 4 bases and J by 4 bases, with 9 bases between. Germline V gene lookup returns CDR1 MGHRA and CDR2 YSYEKL. The CDR3 reads CASSLSWSDTQYF. As DNA, the CDR3 is TGCGCCAGCAGCCTCTCATGGTCAGATACGCAGTATTTT.